The rows below give T cell receptor beta chains drawn from one sample of a study of blood T cells in healthy people across ages. TCRdb reanalysed the 5' RACE reads using MiXCR and keeps one entry per CDR3 protein. In the table there are some 1.5 million distinct CDR3 sequences, 28% of which are singletons. Material: blood. The receptors originated from a woman in her 30s in good health. Both conserved end residues are part of each CDR3. D genes are given only for firm matches. The listing skips clone size in some rows; elsewhere it reads once, few, many or a size class.

V gene	clone size	D gene	J gene	CDR3 DNA	CDR3 protein
TRBV20-1	-	TRBD1	TRBJ1-2	TGCAGTGCCAGGGGGTCAGGGGGCGTTCATGGCTACACCTTC	CSARGSGGVHGYTF
TRBV20-1	-	TRBD2	TRBJ2-1	TGCAGTGCTAGGACTAACGGGGGGGGCTTCTACAATGAGCAGTTCTTC	CSARTNGGGFYNEQFF
TRBV5-6	-	-	TRBJ2-7	TGTGCCAGCTCTGACTCGGGACTCCACTCCTACGAGCAGTACTTC	CASSDSGLHSYEQYF
TRBV19	few	-	TRBJ1-5	TGTGCCAGTATGGGAGGACGGTCTCGGCCCCAGCATTTT	CASMGGRSRPQHF
TRBV12-3/TRBV12-4	few	-	TRBJ2-3	TGTGCCAGCAGTTTTGATGGGTCAGATACGCAGTATTTT	CASSFDGSDTQYF
TRBV21-1	many	-	TRBJ2-7	TGTGCCAGCACCACCGGGACAGGGTCCCAGTACTTC	CASTTGTGSQYF
TRBV6-4	few	-	TRBJ2-3	TGTGCCAGCAGTACCTTCGTGAGCGAACCAGATACGCAGTATTTT	CASSTFVSEPDTQYF
TRBV12-5	many	-	TRBJ2-5	TGTGCTAGTGGTCTTGAGTCTGGCGAGACCCAGTACTTC	CASGLESGETQYF
TRBV20-1	many	-	TRBJ2-5	TGCAGTGCTAGAGATCCCCAGGGGTCAGGAGAGACCCAGTACTTC	CSARDPQGSGETQYF
TRBV27	-	TRBD1	TRBJ2-4	TGTGCCAGCAGTTTATCAGTCGGGCAGGGGGAGCCCCAGTACTTC	CASSLSVGQGEPQYF
TRBV7-2	-	-	TRBJ1-2	TGTGCCAGCAGCCCTCATAAGCAGGGTTCCTCTGGCTACACCTTC	CASSPHKQGSSGYTF
TRBV20-1	-	-	TRBJ2-1	TGCAGTGCTAGAGACGGGGGTAGGAGCAGGGAGACCCAGTTCTTC	CSARDGGRSRETQFF
TRBV15	many	TRBD1	TRBJ2-7	TGTGCCACACCGACAGGGAAGTCCTACGAGCAGTACTTC	CATPTGKSYEQYF
TRBV29-1	-	TRBD2	TRBJ2-5	TGCAGCGTTGCCCTAGCGGGAGAAGAGACCCAGTACTTC	CSVALAGEETQYF
TRBV7-9	-	-	TRBJ2-1	TGTGCCAGCACCAAGCAGACAGATCCGTACAATGAGCAGTTCTTC	CASTKQTDPYNEQFF
TRBV2	-	-	TRBJ2-1	TGTGCCAGCTGGACCGGGGGAGATGAGCAGTTCTTC	CASWTGGDEQFF
TRBV4-3	few	TRBD1	TRBJ2-5	TGCGCCAGCAGCCATGGGACAGGGCCGAGAGAGACCCAGTACTTC	CASSHGTGPRETQYF
TRBV25-1	many	-	TRBJ2-4	TGTGCCAGCGGCCCCTCGGCAGGGAGGAACATTCAGTACTTC	CASGPSAGRNIQYF
TRBV15	few	-	TRBJ2-7	TGTGCCACCAGCGGGAGGGGGCGACCGCCGAGCGAGCAGTACTTC	CATSGRGRPPSEQYF
TRBV29-1	few	TRBD1	TRBJ2-3	TGCAGCGGCGGAACAGGGGGCACAGATACGCAGTATTTT	CSGGTGGTDTQYF
TRBV20-1	-	-	TRBJ1-2	TGCAGTGCTAAGACAGGCGTTCGTAACTATGGCTACACCTTC	CSAKTGVRNYGYTF
TRBV29-1	many	-	TRBJ2-7	TGCAGCGTCACCGGGACGGTAACCTACGAGCAGTACTTC	CSVTGTVTYEQYF
TRBV5-1	-	TRBD1	TRBJ2-5	TGCGCCAGCAGCCGGGACAGGTTCCAAGAGATCCAGTACTTC	CASSRDRFQEIQYF
TRBV6-5	once	TRBD1	TRBJ1-2	TGTGCCAGCAGTTACGGGGGACAGCCTGGTGGCTACACCTTC	CASSYGGQPGGYTF
TRBV20-1	few	TRBD2	TRBJ2-1	TGCAGTGCTAGGACCGGGACTAGCGGGAACAATGAGCAGTTCTTC	CSARTGTSGNNEQFF
TRBV7-9	many	-	TRBJ2-7	TGTGCCAGCAGCCCCGCGGGGCAGGGTGGCTCCTACGAGCAGTACTTC	CASSPAGQGGSYEQYF
TRBV4-1	-	TRBD1	TRBJ1-1	TGCGCCAGCAGCCAAGAGTCCGGGACAGGGAGAACTGAAGCTTTCTTT	CASSQESGTGRTEAFF
TRBV12-3/TRBV12-4	few	-	TRBJ2-3	TGTGCCAGCAGTTTCCGGCAGCTTACAGATACGCAGTATTTT	CASSFRQLTDTQYF
TRBV29-1	many	-	TRBJ2-7	TGCAGCGTTGAAGATTGGAAGGGATTGATGAGCGAGCAGTACTTC	CSVEDWKGLMSEQYF